This entry features one TCR beta chain sequence. There is no known antigen for this receptor. Per-base quality was not reported, and no clone a single base away is much larger than it. This entry comes from a study of molecular identifiers for immune sequencing clone quantification (dated by TCRdb to the late 2010s). The study in broad terms: For a replicate experiment, RNA from around 18,000 or 91,000 naive CD8 T cells was divided into five aliquots, and four of the five aliquots were sequenced. The study was a methods study using CD8 T cells to benchmark molecular-identifier clustering-based TCR repertoire sequencing (MIDCIRS) and TCR RNA copy counting. Results the study describes overall, beyond this receptor: Modeling gave around 3 recovered TCR RNA copies per cell versus 8 to 10 by digital PCR, implying about 30% capture efficiency. The sizes of highly expanded clones could end up underestimated when identical TCR molecules share a barcode. Even against a background of about a million naive CD8 T cells, spiked-in Jurkat TCR RNA amounting to a single cell's worth was reported to be detectable. The naive libraries included spiked-in Jurkat TCR RNA (roughly nine copies' worth), and this RNA is not part of the donor repertoire. When barcode sub-clustering was not used, chimeric consensus sequences inflated TCR diversity, with chimeras reaching as high as 47%. In CMV-specific effector cells, clones with more than 20 RNA copies contained over 99% of molecules, whereas in naive cells such clones contained under 1% of molecules.

Libraries of naive CD8 T cells were generated from about 19,000 to 1,100,000 sorted cells, with 10%, 30% or 50% of the purified RNA used. Naive CD8 T cells were FACS-sorted as CD8+CD4-CCR7+CD45RA+ on a BD FACSAria II into RLT Plus buffer. To test detection sensitivity, Jurkat RNA equal to fewer than 13 TCR copies was added to samples of about 17,000-1,100,000 naive CD8 T cells. CD8 T cells were enriched using RosetteSep CD8+ T Cell Enrichment Cocktail and Ficoll-Paque, and the enriched cells then underwent ACK red cell lysis. The method was PCR. TCRdb shows the sequencer as NextSeq 500. Bulk TCR libraries were made following a previously described method, with the TCR primers given in Table S5. Purification of total RNA was performed with the Qiagen AllPrep DNA/RNA kit. Before analysis, reads from multiple sequencing runs of one library were combined. In the paper's pipeline: Reads were retained only if the reads had an exact TCR constant sequence, and the retained reads were trimmed to 150 nt and grouped according to their 12-nt molecular barcodes. Reads in each barcode group were sub-clustered using a 15% Levenshtein threshold, and a quality-weighted consensus sequence was built for each RNA molecule. Non-functional sequences were filtered out, along with any lower-count sequence sitting one edit away from another sequence. Based on a fit of two negative binomial distributions, barcode sub-clusters having less than 20% of the maximum read count were discarded. TCRdb reanalyzed the raw reads on its own, using fastp at Q25 for trimming and MiXCR for clone calling, and kept in-frame beta chains. Rows are unified per CDR3 protein, each entry keeping the most common DNA and genes. None of the V and J calls come from the authors' own analysis; TCRdb made them. The sample contains approximately 100,000 distinct CDR3 sequences, roughly 34% of them found a single time. Approximately 3.8% of the sample lies in the top ten.

The CDR3 holds 14 amino acids from the cysteine to the phenylalanine. Only the CDR3 DNA is retained, 42 bases long and in frame from the first base. Based on the germline V gene (reference sequence), the CDR1 and CDR2 sequences are SGHNT and YYREEE. Trimming accounts for 2 bases at V and 3 bases at J, while the number of junction bases matched to no gene is 2. Recombination linked TRBV5-4 to TRBJ2-7; 10 junctional bases match TRBD2. Sequenced sample: naive CD8+ T cells from blood, with Jurkat cell RNA spiked in. Per the publication, the cell subset or site label means: FACS-sorted CD8+CD4-CCR7+CD45RA+ naive T cells. This receptor was obtained from a human donor in good health. Some libraries in this study had Jurkat cell RNA spiked in. The bases are TGTGCCAGCAGCTTAGGACTAGCGGTCTACGAGCAGTACTTC. The resulting protein is CASSLGLAVYEQYF.